This is a list of T cell receptor beta chains from one sample in a study of T cell clones after liver transplantation. Produced via immunoSEQ multiplex PCR; TCRdb's table is partial and in-frame only. The sample lists about 75,000 clones; approximately 81% were seen once. The material was CD4+ T cells from blood, obtained around 50 months after liver transplant. All receptors derive from a human patient who received a liver transplant. The T cells may come from the graft donor. Each CDR3 is given with its conserved first and last residue. The order of the fields is CDR3 length, J gene, clone size, V gene, D gene, CDR3 protein, CDR3 DNA. D genes are given only for firm matches. Rows may omit the clone size; those that give it use once, few, many or a size class.

CDR3 length: 14; J gene: TRBJ1-1; clone size: NA; V gene: TRBV7-2; D gene: NA; CDR3 protein: CASSLQGLNTEAFF; CDR3 DNA: TGTGCCAGCAGCCTTCAGGGGTTGAACACTGAAGCTTTCTTT
CDR3 length: 15; J gene: TRBJ2-1; clone size: once; V gene: TRBV18; D gene: TRBD1; CDR3 protein: CASSPTPQGAYEQFF; CDR3 DNA: TGTGCCAGCTCACCAACCCCGCAGGGGGCGTATGAGCAGTTCTTC
CDR3 length: 13; J gene: TRBJ1-1; clone size: NA; V gene: TRBV6-4; D gene: NA; CDR3 protein: CASSDEGGTEAFF; CDR3 DNA: TGTGCCAGCAGTGACGAGGGCGGCACTGAAGCTTTCTTT
CDR3 length: 15; J gene: TRBJ2-5; clone size: NA; V gene: TRBV7-7; D gene: NA; CDR3 protein: CASSLTQRGRETQYF; CDR3 DNA: TGTGCCAGCAGCCTCACCCAAAGGGGCAGGGAGACCCAGTACTTC
CDR3 length: 13; J gene: TRBJ2-1; clone size: NA; V gene: TRBV6-1; D gene: TRBD2; CDR3 protein: CASKGTNSNEQFF; CDR3 DNA: TGTGCCAGCAAAGGGACTAACTCCAATGAGCAGTTCTTC
CDR3 length: 16; J gene: TRBJ2-5; clone size: NA; V gene: TRBV5-6; D gene: TRBD1; CDR3 protein: CASSNGLWDRDETQYF; CDR3 DNA: TGTGCCAGCAGCAATGGGCTTTGGGACAGGGATGAGACCCAGTACTTC
CDR3 length: 16; J gene: TRBJ1-5; clone size: few; V gene: TRBV6-1; D gene: NA; CDR3 protein: CASSEARRNSNQPQHF; CDR3 DNA: TGTGCCAGCAGTGAAGCTCGGAGAAATAGCAATCAGCCCCAGCATTTT
CDR3 length: 14; J gene: TRBJ1-1; clone size: NA; V gene: TRBV9; D gene: NA; CDR3 protein: CASSGLPPNTEAFF; CDR3 DNA: TGTGCCAGCAGCGGCCTTCCACCGAACACTGAAGCTTTCTTT
CDR3 length: 16; J gene: TRBJ2-2; clone size: once; V gene: TRBV7-2; D gene: TRBD1; CDR3 protein: CASSHSRTGNTGELFF; CDR3 DNA: TGTGCCAGCAGCCATTCTAGGACAGGGAACACCGGGGAGCTGTTTTTT
CDR3 length: 19; J gene: TRBJ2-3; clone size: NA; V gene: TRBV21-1; D gene: NA; CDR3 protein: CASSKGGGGLAGPTDTQYF; CDR3 DNA: TGTGCCAGCAGCAAAGGAGGGGGGGGACTAGCGGGTCCCACAGATACGCAGTATTTT
CDR3 length: 13; J gene: TRBJ2-5; clone size: NA; V gene: TRBV7-3; D gene: NA; CDR3 protein: CASSLGRIETQYF; CDR3 DNA: TGTGCCAGCAGCTTAGGGCGGATAGAGACCCAGTACTTC
CDR3 length: 14; J gene: TRBJ2-5; clone size: NA; V gene: TRBV6-1; D gene: NA; CDR3 protein: CASSELLVGETQYF; CDR3 DNA: TGTGCCAGCAGCGAGTTACTAGTCGGGGAGACCCAGTACTTC
CDR3 length: 15; J gene: TRBJ1-2; clone size: NA; V gene: TRBV5-1; D gene: NA; CDR3 protein: CASSVGPVGLGGYTF; CDR3 DNA: TGCGCCAGCAGCGTGGGGCCGGTGGGCCTCGGGGGCTACACCTTC
CDR3 length: 15; J gene: TRBJ2-1; clone size: NA; V gene: TRBV28; D gene: TRBD1; CDR3 protein: CASSSAGQGYHEQFF; CDR3 DNA: TGTGCCAGCAGTTCCGCGGGACAGGGGTACCATGAGCAGTTCTTC
CDR3 length: 14; J gene: TRBJ1-4; clone size: NA; V gene: TRBV7-2; D gene: NA; CDR3 protein: CASSFRQGGEKLFF; CDR3 DNA: TGTGCCAGCAGCTTCCGGCAGGGCGGTGAAAAACTGTTTTTT
CDR3 length: 16; J gene: TRBJ1-5; clone size: NA; V gene: TRBV19; D gene: TRBD1; CDR3 protein: CASNLLRTGGNQPQHF; CDR3 DNA: TGTGCCAGTAACCTTCTCCGGACAGGGGGCAATCAGCCCCAGCATTTT
CDR3 length: 15; J gene: TRBJ2-6; clone size: NA; V gene: TRBV6-1; D gene: NA; CDR3 protein: CASMRGLSGANVLTF; CDR3 DNA: TGTGCCAGCATGCGGGGACTCTCTGGGGCCAACGTCCTGACTTTC
CDR3 length: 14; J gene: TRBJ1-1; clone size: NA; V gene: TRBV7-9; D gene: NA; CDR3 protein: CASSPTQSWAEAFF; CDR3 DNA: TGTGCCAGCAGCCCTACCCAGTCGTGGGCTGAAGCTTTCTTT
CDR3 length: 14; J gene: TRBJ2-5; clone size: few; V gene: TRBV5-4; D gene: TRBD1; CDR3 protein: CASSTGTGKETQYF; CDR3 DNA: TGTGCCAGCAGCACCGGGACAGGGAAAGAGACCCAGTACTTC
CDR3 length: 14; J gene: TRBJ1-2; clone size: NA; V gene: TRBV19; D gene: NA; CDR3 protein: CASSLDIRIYGYTF; CDR3 DNA: TGTGCCAGTAGTCTAGACATTCGTATCTATGGCTACACCTTC
CDR3 length: 14; J gene: TRBJ1-2; clone size: NA; V gene: TRBV5-6; D gene: NA; CDR3 protein: CASRVYGQNYGYTF; CDR3 DNA: TGTGCCAGCAGGGTATATGGACAGAACTATGGCTACACCTTC
CDR3 length: 14; J gene: TRBJ2-7; clone size: NA; V gene: TRBV18; D gene: NA; CDR3 protein: CASSPQQASYEQYF; CDR3 DNA: TGTGCCAGCTCACCACAGCAAGCCTCCTACGAGCAGTACTTC
CDR3 length: 15; J gene: TRBJ2-5; clone size: NA; V gene: TRBV27; D gene: NA; CDR3 protein: CASSPSPQGRETQYF; CDR3 DNA: TGTGCCAGCAGTCCCTCCCCACAGGGGAGGGAGACCCAGTACTTC
CDR3 length: 13; J gene: TRBJ2-6; clone size: NA; V gene: TRBV19; D gene: NA; CDR3 protein: CASTESGANVLTF; CDR3 DNA: TGTGCCAGTACCGAGTCTGGGGCCAACGTCCTGACTTTC
CDR3 length: 13; J gene: TRBJ2-3; clone size: NA; V gene: TRBV19; D gene: NA; CDR3 protein: CASREGATDTQYF; CDR3 DNA: TGTGCCAGCCGGGAAGGGGCCACAGATACGCAGTATTTT
CDR3 length: 12; J gene: TRBJ1-1; clone size: NA; V gene: TRBV5-1; D gene: NA; CDR3 protein: CASSPQGTEAFF; CDR3 DNA: TGCGCCAGCAGCCCCCAGGGGACTGAAGCTTTCTTT
CDR3 length: 14; J gene: TRBJ1-5; clone size: few; V gene: TRBV5-5; D gene: NA; CDR3 protein: CASSPWENNQPQHF; CDR3 DNA: TGTGCCAGCAGCCCCTGGGAAAACAATCAGCCCCAGCATTTT
CDR3 length: 14; J gene: TRBJ2-7; clone size: NA; V gene: TRBV6-6; D gene: NA; CDR3 protein: CASSRSRGVGEQYF; CDR3 DNA: TGTGCCAGCAGTCGGTCACGTGGGGTAGGCGAGCAGTACTTC
CDR3 length: 15; J gene: TRBJ2-5; clone size: NA; V gene: TRBV11-3; D gene: NA; CDR3 protein: CASSLGTTKAGTQYF; CDR3 DNA: TGTGCCAGCAGCTTAGGGACTACTAAGGCGGGGACCCAGTACTTC
CDR3 length: 16; J gene: TRBJ2-3; clone size: NA; V gene: TRBV28; D gene: NA; CDR3 protein: CASSPADIGNTDTQYF; CDR3 DNA: TGTGCCAGCAGTCCGGCCGACATCGGGAACACAGATACGCAGTATTTT
CDR3 length: 16; J gene: TRBJ2-1; clone size: NA; V gene: TRBV7-3; D gene: TRBD1; CDR3 protein: CASSSRTGDSYNEQFF; CDR3 DNA: TGTGCCAGCAGCTCAAGGACAGGAGACTCCTACAATGAGCAGTTCTTC
CDR3 length: 16; J gene: TRBJ2-2; clone size: NA; V gene: TRBV7-2; D gene: TRBD2; CDR3 protein: CASSSRRRGGTGELFF; CDR3 DNA: TGTGCCAGCAGCTCCAGAAGGCGGGGGGGCACCGGGGAGCTGTTTTTT
CDR3 length: 15; J gene: TRBJ2-1; clone size: NA; V gene: TRBV2; D gene: TRBD2; CDR3 protein: CASSEGSGSVYEQFF; CDR3 DNA: TGTGCCAGCAGTGAAGGTAGCGGGAGTGTCTATGAGCAGTTCTTC
CDR3 length: 14; J gene: TRBJ1-2; clone size: NA; V gene: TRBV11-2; D gene: NA; CDR3 protein: CASSLVGTDYGYTF; CDR3 DNA: TGTGCCAGCAGCTTAGTAGGGACGGATTATGGCTACACCTTC
CDR3 length: 13; J gene: TRBJ1-5; clone size: once; V gene: TRBV2; D gene: TRBD1; CDR3 protein: CASRTGANQPQHF; CDR3 DNA: TGTGCCAGCCGGACAGGGGCTAATCAGCCCCAGCATTTT
CDR3 length: 14; J gene: TRBJ1-4; clone size: NA; V gene: TRBV23-1; D gene: NA; CDR3 protein: CASPIGGGREKLFF; CDR3 DNA: TGCGCCAGCCCTATAGGGGGGGGGCGGGAAAAACTGTTTTTT
CDR3 length: 19; J gene: TRBJ2-6; clone size: NA; V gene: TRBV7-8; D gene: TRBD2; CDR3 protein: CASAFGGGQLRSGANVLTF; CDR3 DNA: TGTGCCAGCGCCTTTGGCGGGGGTCAGTTACGCTCTGGGGCCAACGTCCTGACTTTC
CDR3 length: 15; J gene: TRBJ2-5; clone size: NA; V gene: TRBV7-9; D gene: NA; CDR3 protein: CASSPQQGGKETQYF; CDR3 DNA: TGTGCCAGCAGCCCCCAACAGGGTGGAAAAGAGACCCAGTACTTC
CDR3 length: 14; J gene: TRBJ2-7; clone size: NA; V gene: TRBV11-3; D gene: NA; CDR3 protein: CASSLGGQGAEQYF; CDR3 DNA: TGTGCCAGCAGCTTAGGGGGCCAAGGAGCCGAGCAGTACTTC
CDR3 length: 11; J gene: TRBJ2-7; clone size: NA; V gene: TRBV30; D gene: NA; CDR3 protein: CAWAGAAEQYF; CDR3 DNA: TGTGCCTGGGCCGGGGCGGCCGAGCAGTACTTC
CDR3 length: 12; J gene: TRBJ2-7; clone size: NA; V gene: TRBV30; D gene: NA; CDR3 protein: CAWQTGFYEQYF; CDR3 DNA: TGTGCCTGGCAGACGGGGTTCTACGAGCAGTACTTC
CDR3 length: 19; J gene: TRBJ2-1; clone size: NA; V gene: TRBV7-9; D gene: TRBD2; CDR3 protein: CASSPSVRASGSSYNEQFF; CDR3 DNA: TGTGCCAGCAGCCCCTCCGTTAGGGCCAGCGGGAGCTCCTACAATGAGCAGTTCTTC
CDR3 length: 16; J gene: TRBJ1-1; clone size: NA; V gene: TRBV5-8; D gene: NA; CDR3 protein: CASSLEGGLLNTEAFF; CDR3 DNA: TGTGCCAGCAGCTTGGAAGGGGGGCTCCTGAACACTGAAGCTTTCTTT
CDR3 length: 14; J gene: TRBJ2-7; clone size: NA; V gene: TRBV7-9; D gene: TRBD2; CDR3 protein: CASSFGAGGREQYF; CDR3 DNA: TGTGCCAGCAGCTTCGGGGCGGGGGGGCGCGAGCAGTACTTC
CDR3 length: 15; J gene: TRBJ2-1; clone size: NA; V gene: TRBV6-1; D gene: TRBD2; CDR3 protein: CASSRTSGVYNEQFF; CDR3 DNA: TGTGCCAGCAGTAGGACTAGCGGGGTGTACAATGAGCAGTTCTTC
CDR3 length: 15; J gene: TRBJ1-2; clone size: once; V gene: TRBV11-3; D gene: TRBD1; CDR3 protein: CASSTPGQIHYGYTF; CDR3 DNA: TGTGCCAGCAGCACTCCGGGACAGATACACTATGGCTACACCTTC
CDR3 length: 18; J gene: TRBJ2-6; clone size: NA; V gene: TRBV15; D gene: TRBD1; CDR3 protein: CATSRNRQGWSGANVLTF; CDR3 DNA: TGTGCCACCAGCAGAAACCGACAGGGGTGGTCTGGGGCCAACGTCCTGACTTTC
CDR3 length: 13; J gene: TRBJ2-5; clone size: NA; V gene: TRBV7-7; D gene: NA; CDR3 protein: CASSLEPKETQYF; CDR3 DNA: TGTGCCAGCAGCCTTGAGCCAAAAGAGACCCAGTACTTC
CDR3 length: 12; J gene: TRBJ1-2; clone size: few; V gene: TRBV2; D gene: TRBD1; CDR3 protein: CASSGTGKGYTF; CDR3 DNA: TGTGCCAGCAGCGGGACAGGCAAGGGCTACACCTTC
CDR3 length: 15; J gene: TRBJ2-7; clone size: NA; V gene: TRBV6-5; D gene: TRBD1; CDR3 protein: CASRAGQGSTYEQYF; CDR3 DNA: TGTGCCAGCAGAGCGGGACAGGGTAGCACCTACGAGCAGTACTTC
CDR3 length: 15; J gene: TRBJ2-5; clone size: NA; V gene: TRBV7-9; D gene: TRBD2; CDR3 protein: CASSFSVGRGETQYF; CDR3 DNA: TGTGCCAGCAGCTTCTCCGTGGGGAGGGGAGAGACCCAGTACTTC
CDR3 length: 12; J gene: TRBJ1-1; clone size: NA; V gene: TRBV7-2; D gene: NA; CDR3 protein: CASSMTPPEAFF; CDR3 DNA: TGTGCCAGCAGCATGACTCCGCCTGAAGCTTTCTTT
CDR3 length: 13; J gene: TRBJ2-5; clone size: NA; V gene: TRBV7-2; D gene: NA; CDR3 protein: CASSFRVRETQYF; CDR3 DNA: TGTGCCAGCAGCTTTCGGGTGCGGGAGACCCAGTACTTC
CDR3 length: 15; J gene: TRBJ1-5; clone size: few; V gene: TRBV19; D gene: NA; CDR3 protein: CASSIDLRSNQPQHF; CDR3 DNA: TGTGCCAGTAGTATAGATCTTCGTAGCAATCAGCCCCAGCATTTT
CDR3 length: 16; J gene: TRBJ1-2; clone size: NA; V gene: TRBV9; D gene: TRBD1; CDR3 protein: CASSVQFRGPTYGYTF; CDR3 DNA: TGTGCCAGCAGCGTCCAATTCAGGGGGCCAACCTATGGCTACACCTTC
CDR3 length: 13; J gene: TRBJ1-1; clone size: NA; V gene: TRBV27; D gene: TRBD1; CDR3 protein: CASSSDRDTEAFF; CDR3 DNA: TGTGCCAGCAGTTCCGACAGGGACACTGAAGCTTTCTTT
CDR3 length: 14; J gene: TRBJ1-4; clone size: NA; V gene: TRBV5-4; D gene: NA; CDR3 protein: CASSFAASVEKLFF; CDR3 DNA: TGTGCCAGCAGCTTCGCTGCCTCCGTGGAAAAACTGTTTTTT
CDR3 length: 15; J gene: TRBJ2-5; clone size: NA; V gene: TRBV4-1; D gene: NA; CDR3 protein: CASSQDGDSQETQYF; CDR3 DNA: TGCGCCAGCAGCCAAGATGGAGACTCCCAAGAGACCCAGTACTTC
CDR3 length: 14; J gene: TRBJ1-5; clone size: NA; V gene: TRBV7-6; D gene: NA; CDR3 protein: CASSSNAGVEPQHF; CDR3 DNA: TGTGCCAGCAGTTCAAATGCGGGGGTAGAGCCCCAGCATTTT
CDR3 length: 14; J gene: TRBJ1-1; clone size: NA; V gene: TRBV7-8; D gene: NA; CDR3 protein: CASSPTRGDTEAFF; CDR3 DNA: TGTGCCAGCAGCCCCACTAGGGGGGACACTGAAGCTTTCTTT